Listed below are T cell receptor beta chains from one sample, sequenced in a study of response to subunit inactivated influenza vaccine. TCRdb reprocessed the RT-PCR reads via MiXCR and lists one record per CDR3 protein. The sample contains 500,000 or so distinct CDR3 sequences, roughly 11% of which appear only once. The sample here was PBMCs from blood, taken 40 to 50 days after vaccination. The receptors derive from a man in his forties or fifties who received an inactivated influenza vaccine. Each CDR3 is given with its conserved first and last residue. A D gene is named only where the DNA matches it firmly. Where a row states a size, it is once, few, many or the class of an expanded clone; other rows omit it.

V gene	D gene	CDR3 length	J gene	clone size	CDR3 DNA	CDR3 protein
TRBV24-1	.	12	TRBJ2-5	once	TGTGCCACCAGTGTTCCGGGAGAGACCCAGTACTTC	CATSVPGETQYF
TRBV6-2/TRBV6-3	.	15	TRBJ1-2	few	TGTGCCAGCAGCGAAGGGGCGACAGCTAACTATGGCTACACCTTC	CASSEGATANYGYTF
TRBV7-8	.	14	TRBJ2-5	many	TGTGCCAGCAGCTCCGGGACTCTCCAAGAGACCCAGTACTTC	CASSSGTLQETQYF
TRBV18	TRBD2	14	TRBJ2-1	.	TGTGCCAGCTCACCACCTTCCCTAGCGGGTAAATCGTTCTTC	CASSPPSLAGKSFF
TRBV4-3	.	17	TRBJ2-1	many	TGCGCCAGCAGCCAAGATTTGACGGGGGCGGTCTACAATGAGCAGTTCTTC	CASSQDLTGAVYNEQFF
TRBV7-8	.	15	TRBJ1-2	many	TGTGCCAGCAGCTTAGTTCAGGGCACTCCCTATGGCTACACCTTC	CASSLVQGTPYGYTF
TRBV29-1	TRBD2	13	TRBJ2-7	few	TGCAGCGTGCTTAGCGGGGGGCCCTACGAGCAGTACTTC	CSVLSGGPYEQYF
TRBV11-1	TRBD2	18	TRBJ2-1	many	TGTGCCAGCAGCTTAGCGCTATCGGCGGGAGCTTGGTACAATGAGCAGTTCTTC	CASSLALSAGAWYNEQFF
TRBV4-1	.	15	TRBJ2-2	many	TGCGCCAGCAGCCAAGATGTCACGAACACCGGGGAGCTGTTTTTT	CASSQDVTNTGELFF
TRBV20-1	TRBD2	13	TRBJ2-5	.	TGCAGTGCTGGACTAGCGGGGAGAGAGACCCAGTACTTC	CSAGLAGRETQYF
TRBV27	.	14	TRBJ1-1	few	TGTGCCAGCAGTTTAATGAGTGAAGGAGGTGAAGCTTTCTTT	CASSLMSEGGEAFF
TRBV10-3	.	13	TRBJ1-6	few	TGTGCCATCAGGGGGATGAATAATTCACCCCTCCACTTT	CAIRGMNNSPLHF
TRBV18	.	15	TRBJ1-1	few	TGTGCCAGCTCACCTCGGACAGCGTTGAACACTGAAGCTTTCTTT	CASSPRTALNTEAFF
TRBV7-9	TRBD1	17	TRBJ2-7	few	TGTGCCAGCAGCTTAGGGGCACATAGACAGGGACGCTACGAGCAGTACTTC	CASSLGAHRQGRYEQYF
TRBV7-2	TRBD1	17	TRBJ2-4	few	TGTGCCAGCAGCTTAGCGGCAGGGGGCTTACCTTCAAACATTCAGTACTTC	CASSLAAGGLPSNIQYF
TRBV5-1	.	14	TRBJ2-7	few	TGCGCCAGCAGCTTGGATAGTATTCTCTACGAGCAGTACTTC	CASSLDSILYEQYF
TRBV29-1	TRBD2	13	TRBJ2-7	.	TGCAGCGTTGGAGCGGGAATTACCTACGAGCAGTACTTC	CSVGAGITYEQYF
TRBV28	.	13	TRBJ1-5	many	TGTGCCAGCACAGGGACGCGCAATCAGCCCCAGCATTTT	CASTGTRNQPQHF
TRBV10-3	.	15	TRBJ2-7	many	TGTGCCATCAGTGCGGGGACCCAGACTAGTCAATACTACCACTTC	CAISAGTQTSQYYHF
TRBV29-1	TRBD1	14	TRBJ2-7	.	TGCAGCGCCCAGTCCGGGACAGGCTCCTACGAGCAGTACTTC	CSAQSGTGSYEQYF
TRBV10-3	.	16	TRBJ2-3	many	TGTGCCATCAGTGATCCCGTCGACGGCCGGTGGGATACGCAGTATTTT	CAISDPVDGRWDTQYF
TRBV29-1	TRBD1	14	TRBJ1-1	few	TGCAGCGTGGCAGACAGGGGTCCGGTCCCTGAAGCTTTCTTT	CSVADRGPVPEAFF
TRBV12-3/TRBV12-4	.	14	TRBJ1-5	few	TGTGCCAGCAGTTTCGGCAGGGGATTCCAGCCCCAGCATTTT	CASSFGRGFQPQHF
TRBV29-1	TRBD2	19	TRBJ2-5	few	TGCAGCGTTGAAGATTGGGGGCTGAGGGAGCGGGAGGGCCAAGAGACCCAGTACTTC	CSVEDWGLREREGQETQYF
TRBV5-4	TRBD2	15	TRBJ2-5	few	TGTGCCAGCAGCTTAGGTAGCGGGAGCCGGGAGACCCAGTACTTC	CASSLGSGSRETQYF
TRBV7-3	.	14	TRBJ2-5	.	TGTGCCAGCAGCTTATCAGGAGACCAAGAGACCCAGTACTTC	CASSLSGDQETQYF
TRBV7-8	.	16	TRBJ1-6	few	TGTGCCAGCAGCCTAGGGACCCTCTCGGTTAATTCACCCCTCCACTTT	CASSLGTLSVNSPLHF
TRBV7-3	.	16	TRBJ1-6	few	TGTGCCAGCAGCTTATCTGAGGCAGGGCTTAATTCACCCCTCCACTTT	CASSLSEAGLNSPLHF
TRBV20-1	.	12	TRBJ2-7	many	TGCAGTGCCGCCTATGGAGACTACGAGCAGTACTTC	CSAAYGDYEQYF
TRBV7-9	.	13	TRBJ2-1	few	TGTGCCAGCAGCCGCCCGACAAGCAATGAGCAGTTCTTC	CASSRPTSNEQFF
TRBV24-1	TRBD2	19	TRBJ2-3	many	TGTGCCACCAGTGATTTCCCTTCTCGACTAGCGGGAGCTAAAGATACGCAGTATTTT	CATSDFPSRLAGAKDTQYF
TRBV6-2/TRBV6-3	TRBD2	16	TRBJ2-1	.	TGTGCCAGCAGCCAAACGGGGACTAGCGGGGGGGCCGAGCAGTTCTTC	CASSQTGTSGGAEQFF
TRBV29-1	.	14	TRBJ2-2	many	TGCAGCGTTGAGTCCACACGGACGACCGGGGAGCTGTTTTTT	CSVESTRTTGELFF